The sequence of this T cell receptor beta chain was determined in a study of blood T cell repertoires in COVID-19. Study context: Nucleic acid was either cDNA or gDNA, and it came from T cells, B-cell-depleted T cells, or PBMCs.

The authors' processing: How many nucleated cells were present was estimated from reference gene primer amplification. Clones were sequenced by immunoSEQ multiplex PCR, and TCRdb holds only the in-frame ones, with some missing. That table gives V, J and clone size, and the DNA gave D and trimming. The table lists approximately 220,000 clones, 90% of them singletons, with about 16% in the top ten. CDR3 length: 13 residues. V dropped 0 bases and J dropped 14; count of bases not matched to a gene: 5. Germline values: CDR1 LNHNV, CDR2 YYDKDF (reference sequence). Living in under 30 US areas, the participants were between 18 and 89 years of age. Allocation to cohorts depended on clinical history reported by the participants.

The sequenced material came from PBMCs or T cells enriched from blood (not recorded which). The chain couples TRBV15 to TRBJ1-5; 9 nucleotides align to TRBD1. This clonotype was obtained from a man under 40 who had been exposed to COVID-19. The CDR3 bases are TGTGCCACCAGCAGAGATAGCGGGGACAGGGAGCATTTT. This codes for CATSRDSGDREHF.